The 18 T cell receptor beta chains below were found in one sample sequenced in a study of blood T cells in healthy people across ages. Primers used in a second PCR of about 6 to 11 cycles were a sample-barcoded 5' primer and a J-beta primer mix. TCRdb reanalysed the 5' RACE reads using MiXCR and keeps one entry per CDR3 protein. The sample records hundreds of thousands of distinct CDR3 sequences, approximately 21% being singletons. Sequencing was performed on blood. These receptors were taken from a man between 65 and 85 years old in good health.

This clonotype was detected a few times. This chain links TRBV10-3 with TRBJ2-1; D might be TRBD2 (6 bases). Trimming removed 2 bases at V and 9 bases at J, with 20 bases between. CDR1 is ENHRY, CDR2 SYGVKD, per germline. CDR3 length: 16 amino acids. CDR3 nucleotide sequence: TGTGCCATCAGTGAGAGAGAGACTAGGGGCATTGGTGAGCAGTTCTTC. Encoded protein: CAISERETRGIGEQFF.

CDR3 protein: CASRGTGTSYNEQFF. The CDR3 nucleotides are TGTGCCAGCAGGGGGACGGGGACCTCCTACAATGAGCAGTTCTTC. The chain links TRBV6-2 or TRBV6-3 to TRBJ2-1; D possibly uses TRBD1 or TRBD2 (5 bases each). The germline V gene has CDR1 MNHEY and CDR2 SVGEGT. V gave up 6 bases and J gave up 0 bases, with 12 bases separating them. The CDR3 is made up of 15 amino acids.

This clonotype was observed a handful of times. The V gene is TRBV28, the J gene TRBJ1-2, with D possibly being TRBD1 (5 bases). The ends were cut back, 5 bases at V and 4 bases at J, with 20 bases in the middle. This CDR3 is built from 16 residues. Germline CDR1 MDHEN, CDR2 SYDVKM. CDR3 nucleotides: TGTGCCAGCAGTGGGGGGAAGGAGGGATTAGCCTATGGCTACACCTTC. This encodes CASSGGKEGLAYGYTF.

This clonotype has only a few counts. The chain has TRBV29-1 and TRBJ1-2, with 8 bases aligning to TRBD1. This CDR3 has 16 residues. Losses at the gene ends were 0 bases for V and 8 bases for J; bases not matched to a gene: 14. Germline loops: CDR1 SQVTM, CDR2 ANQGSEA. The CDR3 nucleotides read TGCAGCGTTGAAGAAGAGTCGGGGACAGGCCCCTACGGCTACACCTTC. Encoded protein: CSVEEESGTGPYGYTF.

This clonotype was detected only a few times. This rearrangement joins TRBV3-1 to TRBJ2-1; 10 bases are shared with TRBD1. This CDR3 is built from 14 residues. CDR1 and CDR2 (germline): LGHDT, YNNKEL (reference sequence). V was clipped by 6 bases and J by 7 bases; unmatched bases: 6. In DNA form, the CDR3 reads TGTGCCAGCAGTCGACAGGGGGCGCCGAATGAGCAGTTCTTC. This sequence encodes CASSRQGAPNEQFF.

V is TRBV5-1 and J is TRBJ2-2, with TRBD1 identical over 7 bases. The ends lost 4 bases at V and 2 bases at J; junction bases unmatched: 8. CDR1 SGHRS and CDR2 YFSETQ come from the germline V gene. The CDR3 is 16 residues long. The CDR3 loop is CASSTTWDSNTGELFF. As DNA, the CDR3 is TGCGCCAGCAGCACCACCTGGGACAGCAACACCGGGGAGCTGTTTTTT. Filled out from reference TRBV5-1 and TRBJ2-2, the complete variable domain reads KAGVTQTPRYLIKTRGQQVTLSCSPISGHRSVSWYQQTPGQGLQFLFEYFSETQRNKGNFPGRFSGRQFSNSRSEMNVSTLELGDSALYLCASSTTWDSNTGELFFGEGSRLTVL.

This chain uses TRBV27 with TRBJ2-5; 11 nucleotides agree with TRBD1. The CDR3 totals 13 residues. CDR1 is MNHEY and CDR2 is SMNVEV in the germline V gene (reference sequence). The trim removed 7 bases at V and 7 bases at J, leaving 5 bases unmatched. CDR3 in amino acids: CASNGQGAVTQYF. CDR3 coding DNA: TGTGCCAGCAATGGACAGGGGGCCGTGACCCAGTACTTC.

The CDR3 loop reads CSVGGGLYEQYF. CDR3 coding DNA: TGCAGCGTCGGGGGGGGCCTTTACGAGCAGTACTTC. The chain carries TRBV29-1 and TRBJ2-7; 8 positions match TRBD2. CDR1 is SQVTM, CDR2 ANQGSEA, per germline. This CDR3 spans 12 amino acids. Germline trimming cut 6 bases from V and 4 bases from J; bases unmatched to any gene: 5.

V gene TRBV7-9 combines with J gene TRBJ2-7; TRBD2 matches at 10 bases. The CDR3 spans 15 residues. The ends lost 5 bases at V and 4 bases at J; junction bases unmatched: 8. Germline values: CDR1 SEHNR, CDR2 FQNEAQ (reference sequence). The chain's CDR3 is CASSPTSGIRYEQYF. Here the CDR3 DNA reads TGTGCCAGCAGCCCCACTAGCGGGATACGGTACGAGCAGTACTTC.

This clonotype was seen more than once but under ten times. The genes are TRBV10-3 and TRBJ2-1; 12 nucleotides align to TRBD2. There are 17 residues in the CDR3. The V segment lost 3 bases and the J segment 5 bases; nucleotides outside the gene matches: 8. The germline V gene encodes CDR1 ENHRY and CDR2 SYGVKD. The CDR3 nucleotides read TGTGCCATCAGTGAAAGGCAGACTAGCGGGAGCAACAATGAGCAGTTCTTC. Protein: CAISERQTSGSNNEQFF.

The genes are TRBV11-3 and TRBJ2-2; D tentatively fits TRBD1 or TRBD2 (5 bases each). CDR1 is SGHNT and CDR2 is YENEEA in the germline V gene. CDR3 size: 17 residues. V was pared by 5 bases and J by 5 bases, with 21 bases between. The chain's CDR3 is CASSGSLRGEGTGELFF. The CDR3 region has the DNA TGTGCCAGCAGCGGATCCCTTCGGGGCGAAGGGACCGGGGAGCTGTTTTTT. Complete variable domain (other parts from reference TRBV11-3 and TRBJ2-2): EAGVVQSPRYKIIEKKQPVAFWCNPISGHNTLYWYLQNLGQGPELLIRYENEEAVDDSQLPKDRFSAERLKGVDSTLKIQPAELGDSAVYLCASSGSLRGEGTGELFFGEGSRLTVL.

This clonotype has just a few counts. The chain links TRBV5-5 to TRBJ1-1; 7 bases align to TRBD1. Germline assignment: CDR1 SGHKS and CDR2 YYEKEE (reference sequence). The CDR3 is 12 residues long. V shed 3 bases and J 7 bases; nucleotides not matched to a gene: 3. The CDR3 spells CASSSGGVEAFF. CDR3 DNA: TGTGCCAGCAGCTCAGGGGGAGTTGAAGCTTTCTTT.

There are a few counts of this clonotype. This chain connects TRBV4-2 to TRBJ2-2, with D possibly being TRBD2 (6 bases). The germline V and J ends were trimmed by 0 bases and 2 bases, with 10 bases remaining between them. The CDR3 has 16 amino acids. Germline CDR1 is LGHNA and CDR2 is YNFKEQ. The CDR3 protein is CASSQEVSGNTGELFF. The DNA of the CDR3 is TGTGCCAGCAGCCAAGAGGTTAGCGGTAACACCGGGGAGCTGTTTTTT.

The chain uses TRBV5-1 and TRBJ2-5, with 9 bases aligning to TRBD1. The DNA end lines up better with TRBJ2-7; the J call may be wrong. CDR3 length: 14 residues. Germline CDR1 reads SGHRS; CDR2 reads YFSETQ. The CDR3 protein is CASSVRDRDGEQYF. In DNA, the CDR3 is TGCGCCAGCAGCGTCCGGGACAGGGACGGCGAGCAGTACTTC.

This clonotype was picked up a small number of times. In nucleotides, the CDR3 is TGTGCCACCACAAAGAACCTCGGGGGTGAAAAACTGTTTTTT. Its protein is CATTKNLGGEKLFF. The chain has TRBV15 and TRBJ1-4; the D gene is possibly TRBD1 (5 bases). The length of the CDR3 is 14 residues. V was shortened by 7 bases and J by 7 bases, with 16 bases between the two germline ends. The germline V gene encodes CDR1 LNHNV and CDR2 YYDKDF (reference sequence).

The J gene is TRBJ2-5, the V gene TRBV20-1; weak D call: TRBD2 (5 bases). CDR3 length: 14 amino acids. Germline V gene sequence: CDR1 DFQATT, CDR2 SNEGSKA (reference sequence). V was trimmed by 5 bases and J by 4 bases, leaving 17 bases between them. CDR3 in DNA: TGCAGTGCTCCCTGGAGTCGAGGGCTAGAGACCCAGTACTTC. Amino acid sequence: CSAPWSRGLETQYF.

The chain has TRBV20-1 and TRBJ2-7; TRBD1 might be the D (5 bases). V lost 0 bases to trimming and J lost 1 base, with 19 bases between them. Germline V CDR1 and CDR2: DFQATT, SNEGSKA (reference sequence). The CDR3 is made up of 17 amino acids. CDR3 bases: TGCAGTGCTAGAGATAGGGCAGGGCCACCCGAGTCCTACGAGCAGTACTTC. Its protein product is CSARDRAGPPESYEQYF.

A few counts support this clonotype. The chain joins TRBV2 to TRBJ1-2; unclear D gene. V gave up 5 bases and J gave up 0 bases, with 7 bases separating them. CDR3 length: 13 residues. The germline CDR1 and CDR2 sequences are SNHLY and FYNNEI. The CDR3 DNA is TGTGCCAGCAGTCCCGGTACTAACTATGGCTACACCTTC. This encodes CASSPGTNYGYTF.